Here is one TCR beta chain with its context. The record originates from a study of T cell responses to AZD1222 COVID-19 vaccine. Data came from immunoSEQ multiplex PCR; TCRdb stores just in-frame clones and leaves some out. The table includes roughly 150,000 clones, about nine tenths detected once. The clonotype originates from an adult in good health. This material consisted of peripheral blood, taken on day 0 of AZD1222 vaccination.

In DNA form, the CDR3 reads TGTGCCAGCAGTTTATTGGCAGGGAACACTGAAGCTTTCTTT. This translates into CASSLLAGNTEAFF. This rearrangement joins TRBV27 to TRBJ1-1, with no clear D. The CDR3 runs 14 residues. V was shortened by 1 base and J by 1 base, with 7 bases between the two germline ends. CDR1 and CDR2 (germline): MNHEY, SMNVEV (reference sequence).